The sequence of this T cell receptor beta chain was determined in a study of blood T cell repertoires in COVID-19. Study in general: The United States, Italy and Spain provided the acute and convalescent COVID-19 samples. Sources were T cells, B-cell-depleted T cells, or PBMCs; the material itself was cDNA or gDNA.

Only in-frame clones appear in the TCRdb table, and some are missing; sequencing was by immunoSEQ multiplex PCR. The sample carries more than 150,000 clones, 85% to 90% recorded once. The clonotype originates from a woman between 18 and 29 years old who had recovered from COVID-19. Specimen: peripheral blood.

Here the CDR3 DNA reads TGTGCCAGCAGTATGCTAGCTCGCGGGAATGAGCAGTTCTTC. This translates into CASSMLARGNEQFF. The chain is built from TRBV28 and TRBJ2-1, with a tentative D call TRBD2 (5 bases). The CDR3 sequence is 14 residues long. Germline V CDR1 and CDR2: MDHEN, SYDVKM. Between the trimmed V and J ends, which lost 5 bases and 7 bases, there was a span of 15 bases.